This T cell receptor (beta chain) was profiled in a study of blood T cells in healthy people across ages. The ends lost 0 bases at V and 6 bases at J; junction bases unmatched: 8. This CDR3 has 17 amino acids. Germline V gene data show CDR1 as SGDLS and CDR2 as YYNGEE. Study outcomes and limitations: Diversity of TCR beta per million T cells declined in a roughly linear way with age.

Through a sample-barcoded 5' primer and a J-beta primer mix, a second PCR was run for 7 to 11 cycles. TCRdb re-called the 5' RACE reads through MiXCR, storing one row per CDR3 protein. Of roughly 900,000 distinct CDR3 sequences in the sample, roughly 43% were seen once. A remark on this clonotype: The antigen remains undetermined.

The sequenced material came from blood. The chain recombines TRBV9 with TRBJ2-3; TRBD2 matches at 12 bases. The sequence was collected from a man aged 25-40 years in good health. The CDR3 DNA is TGTGCCAGCAGCGTAGAGGATCTAGCGGGGGGGCCCGATACGCAGTATTTT. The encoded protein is CASSVEDLAGGPDTQYF.